A selection of T cell receptor beta chains follows, all from one sample in a study of CD8 T cells in ankylosing spondylitis. In TCRdb, the 5' RACE reads were re-called with MiXCR into one record per CDR3 protein. The data contain 100,000 or so distinct CDR3 sequences, more than 20% of them singletons. The sample consisted of synovial fluid, either unsorted or a sorted T cell fraction (not recorded which). Receptors originate from a male donor with ankylosing spondylitis. Each CDR3 is given with its conserved first and last residue. Fields, in order: V gene, J gene, clone size, CDR3 protein. Part of the rows lack a size; the others show once, few, many or a class for expanded clones.

TRBV7-9	TRBJ2-7	few	CASSDQFYEQYF
TRBV7-9	TRBJ2-4	few	CASSLRQGGAKNIQYF
TRBV5-1	TRBJ2-1	few	CASSLDRLAGGNEQFF
TRBV15	TRBJ2-5	few	CATSRDSGLETQYF
TRBV20-1	TRBJ2-1	.	CSAPAGGPEGEQFF
TRBV29-1	TRBJ1-1	many	CSVTFTSRETDQAFF
TRBV24-1	TRBJ2-1	.	CATSDSSGSKGNEQFF
TRBV20-1	TRBJ2-7	.	CSANPRGLAGVNEQYF
TRBV7-9	TRBJ1-2	many	CASSPGQGTNYGYTF
TRBV29-1	TRBJ2-2	few	CSVEIGRLAGETGELFF
TRBV11-2	TRBJ2-1	many	CASRKYSGSYNEQFF
TRBV20-1	TRBJ1-5	few	CSANRQGNQPQHF
TRBV7-2	TRBJ2-1	.	CASSLAGGGGEQFF
TRBV7-2	TRBJ2-1	.	CASSLETSQGKQFF
TRBV5-1	TRBJ2-1	.	CASSFQSLIQSEPRVNEQFF
TRBV2	TRBJ2-1	.	CASTQGVNEQFF
TRBV15	TRBJ2-1	.	CATSRDWGLAGGSEQFF
TRBV5-5	TRBJ2-1	.	CASSLDVFEQFF
TRBV12-3/TRBV12-4	TRBJ2-2	many	CASSPGTSGTGELFF
TRBV3-1	TRBJ1-3	few	CASSLGTAGNTIYF
TRBV9	TRBJ1-2	.	CASSVELSTSNYGYTF
TRBV25-1	TRBJ1-2	.	CASSGRGWEGGYTF
TRBV9	TRBJ1-1	few	CASSSPWERTEAFF
TRBV18	TRBJ2-3	few	CASSELAGATDTQYF
TRBV20-1	TRBJ1-5	.	CSASTGVSNQPQHF
TRBV7-2	TRBJ2-1	.	CASTLGVFGEQFF
TRBV29-1	TRBJ2-2	few	CSVVKGAGGELFF
TRBV5-1	TRBJ1-4	once	CASSSGQGGLGNEKLFF
TRBV27	TRBJ2-2	.	CASSRTSLTGELFF
TRBV3-1	TRBJ2-1	few	CASSQPGHFEQFF
TRBV15	TRBJ2-7	.	CATSSLGLAGERVYEQYF
TRBV12-3/TRBV12-4	TRBJ1-5	few	CASSPLGNRQHF